Sequencing of this T cell receptor (beta chain) was carried out in a study of blood T cell repertoires in COVID-19. This clone was counted a few times. The trim removed 6 bases at V and 5 bases at J, leaving 23 bases unmatched. From germline, CDR1 is SNHLY and CDR2 FYNNEI. CDR3 length: 21 amino acids. Repertoires were generated with immunoSEQ multiplex PCR, while TCRdb's copy carries only in-frame clones and drops some. The profile shows tens of thousands of clones, roughly 88% of them singletons. This sequence joins TRBV2 and TRBJ2-1; 12 bases are shared with TRBD1. The sequencing input was peripheral blood. This sequence was found in a human donor in a cohort sampled during active COVID-19. The CDR3: CASRHGTGGRWSLAINNEQFF. The DNA for the CDR3 is TGTGCCAGCAGGCACGGGACAGGGGGCAGGTGGTCGCTAGCGATCAACAATGAGCAGTTCTTC.